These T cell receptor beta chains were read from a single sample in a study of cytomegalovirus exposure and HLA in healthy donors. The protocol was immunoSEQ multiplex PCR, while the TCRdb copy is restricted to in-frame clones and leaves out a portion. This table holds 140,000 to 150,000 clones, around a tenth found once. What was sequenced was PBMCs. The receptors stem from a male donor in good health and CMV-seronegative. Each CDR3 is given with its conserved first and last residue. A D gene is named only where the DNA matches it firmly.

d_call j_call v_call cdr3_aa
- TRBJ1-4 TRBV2 CASSEGTGIIEKLFF
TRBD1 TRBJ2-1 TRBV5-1 CASSVGRQGTKFF
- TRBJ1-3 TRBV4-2 CASSHQGPEGHIYF
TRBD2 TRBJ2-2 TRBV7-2 CASKRLAGAGGHGELFF
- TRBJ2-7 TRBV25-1 CASVRGVDEQYF
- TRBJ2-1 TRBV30 CAWSRTEPRGQFF
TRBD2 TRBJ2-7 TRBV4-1 CASSYRGDTYEQYF
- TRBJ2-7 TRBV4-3 CASSQDIEGDYEQYF
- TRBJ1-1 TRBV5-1 CASSLNTMNTEAFF
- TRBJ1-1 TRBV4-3 CASSQEEGTEAFF
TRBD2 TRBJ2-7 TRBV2 CASAPSRGVEQYF
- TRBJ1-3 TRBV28 CATSPAGRSGNTIYF
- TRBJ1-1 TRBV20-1 CSEDAVPEAFF
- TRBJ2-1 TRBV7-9 CASSLQGFGSNEQFF
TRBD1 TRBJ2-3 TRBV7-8 CASSLVTGGTDTQYF
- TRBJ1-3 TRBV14 CASSQEQILGNTIYF
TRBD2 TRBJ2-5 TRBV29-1 CSVERRGSGVGGAQYF
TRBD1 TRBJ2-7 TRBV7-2 CASSLVFGDRSFF
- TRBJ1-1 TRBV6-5 CASSTGQGQAEAFF
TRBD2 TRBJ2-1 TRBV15 CATSNGGVEQFF
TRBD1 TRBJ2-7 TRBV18 CASSPRTGNDEQYF
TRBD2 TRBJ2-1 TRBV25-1 CASSERGGSPGEQFF